The 24 T cell receptor beta chains below come from one sample, sequenced in a study of shared clonotypes between healthy human individuals (dated by TCRdb to the early 2020s). Library construction relied on the immunoSEQ multiplex PCR assay. In TCRdb, the immuneACCESS table is reduced to in-frame sequences with V and J assigned. These tables do not hold every clone; where another copy was compared, an unresolved V gene accounts for under half, and the others remain unexplained. The table for this sample lists roughly 200,000 clones; 65% to 70% of them were counted only once. The ten largest clones represent about 10% of the sample. Sequenced: memory CD4+ T cells sorted from blood. The label giving this sample's cell subset or site can be read as: CD45RA-negative fraction. The receptors shown here come from a man aged 30 to 39 in good health.

The chain carries TRBV29-1 and TRBJ2-5; 8 bases agree with TRBD2. There are 13 residues in the CDR3. V was pared by 7 bases and J by 1 base, with 5 bases of the junction left unmatched. The germline CDR1 and CDR2 sequences are SQVTM and ANQGSEA. For the CDR3, the DNA is TGCAGCGCCGCGGGGGGCCTCCAAGAGACCCAGTACTTC. Translating gives CSAAGGLQETQYF.

The J gene is TRBJ2-3, the V gene TRBV7-2, with D perhaps assigned TRBD1 or TRBD2 (5 bases each). The germline V and J ends were trimmed by 5 bases and 0 bases, with 9 bases remaining between them. The CDR3 extends over 14 amino acids. The germline CDR1 and CDR2 sequences are SGHTA and FQGNSA. CDR3 bases: TGTGCCAGCAGCCGAAGGGACAGCACAGATACGCAGTATTTT. Its translation is CASSRRDSTDTQYF.

V usage is TRBV28 and J usage is TRBJ2-7; 7 bases align to TRBD1. The J segment lost 3 bases and the V segment lost 7 bases, leaving 6 bases of the junction unmatched. Germline values: CDR1 MDHEN, CDR2 SYDVKM. This CDR3 spans 13 amino acids. As DNA, the CDR3 is TGTGCCAGCAAGGGACAGATATTCTACGAGCAGTACTTC. Protein: CASKGQIFYEQYF.

This clone was seen just once. The chain couples TRBV20-1 to TRBJ2-2; D is uncertain. Germline V lookup: CDR1 DFQATT, CDR2 SNEGSKA (reference sequence). Trimming pared 6 bases from V and 8 bases from J, leaving 10 bases between. This CDR3 is built from 11 residues. The CDR3 loop is CSARLQGELFF. In DNA form, the CDR3 reads TGCAGTGCCCGCCTCCAAGGGGAGCTGTTTTTT.

V is TRBV7-9 and J is TRBJ2-7; D is ambiguous. Germline-derived CDR1 and CDR2 are SEHNR and FQNEAQ (reference sequence). Trimming cost V 5 bases and J 2 bases, with 16 bases left between them. The CDR3 runs to 15 residues. CDR3 amino acids: CASSLHGGTAYEQYF. CDR3 sequence (DNA): TGTGCCAGCAGCCTCCACGGTGGAACAGCCTACGAGCAGTACTTC.

The chain combines TRBV29-1 with TRBJ1-2; D possibly corresponds to TRBD1 (5 bases). The CDR3 is 13 amino acids. V was clipped by 3 bases and J by 4 bases, with 12 bases between them. In germline, CDR1 is SQVTM, CDR2 ANQGSEA. The CDR3 loop is CSVDGRDGYGYTF. The CDR3 coding sequence is TGCAGCGTTGATGGCAGGGATGGCTATGGCTACACCTTC.

The chain joins TRBV28 to TRBJ1-2; D unclear. Per germline, CDR1 MDHEN and CDR2 SYDVKM. The CDR3 is made up of 12 amino acids. Trimming stripped 7 bases from V and 6 bases from J, with 12 bases between. The CDR3 is CASTERVDGYTF. The DNA for the CDR3 is TGTGCCAGCACGGAAAGGGTCGATGGCTACACCTTC.

The chain has TRBV5-1 and TRBJ1-1; 8 bases fit TRBD1. Unmatched junction bases numbered 8, after V lost 2 bases and J lost 2 bases. The CDR3 is 16 residues long. Germline V gene sequence: CDR1 SGHRS, CDR2 YFSETQ. The CDR3 is CASSFGAGGLNTEAFF. The CDR3 region has the DNA TGCGCCAGCAGCTTTGGGGCAGGGGGCTTAAACACTGAAGCTTTCTTT.

In the case of this clone: Mismatch with germline at one junction end may stem from a read error. V and J are TRBV5-4 and TRBJ2-7; D possibly corresponds to TRBD1 (6 bases). CDR3 length: 14 amino acids. Germline CDR1 and CDR2: SGHNT and YYREEE (reference sequence). The CDR3 sequence: CVSSRDIASYEQYF. Here the CDR3 DNA reads TGTGTCAGCAGCCGGGACATTGCCTCCTACGAGCAGTACTTC.

The V gene is TRBV29-1, the J gene TRBJ2-3; maybe TRBD2 (5 bases). V was shortened by 6 bases and J by 4 bases, with 11 bases between the two germline ends. CDR3 length: 12 residues. Germline lookup yields CDR1 SQVTM and CDR2 ANQGSEA. CDR3 residues: CSVVLAADTQYF. CDR3 DNA: TGCAGCGTCGTCCTAGCAGCAGATACGCAGTATTTT.

The sample holds many counts of this clone. The rearrangement links TRBV19 to TRBJ2-7, with a tentative D call TRBD2 (5 bases). The V gene lost 4 bases and the J gene lost 3 bases, with 10 bases spanning the gap. CDR1 and CDR2 from the germline V gene are LNHDA and SQIVND (reference sequence). The CDR3 extends over 13 amino acids. The CDR3, as DNA: TGTGCCAGTAGTACTGAACGGGGCTACGAGCAGTACTTC. Translating it yields CASSTERGYEQYF.

In its sample, this clone was seen many times. Other DNA sequences in this specimen translate into the identical CDR3. The V call is TRBV7-9, the J call TRBJ2-1; 9 bases match TRBD2. Germline CDR1 reads SEHNR; CDR2 reads FQNEAQ (reference sequence). The CDR3 has 16 residues. With V trimmed by 1 base and J by 7 bases, 8 bases remained unmatched. DNA for the CDR3: TGTGCCAGCAGCTTAGTTAGTAGCGGGAGCATGAATGAGCAGTTCTTC. Encoded protein: CASSLVSSGSMNEQFF.

The rearrangement links TRBV28 to TRBJ1-2, with D unclear. Between the trimmed V and J ends, which lost 3 bases and 8 bases, there was a span of 13 bases. The germline CDR1 and CDR2 sequences are MDHEN and SYDVKM. This CDR3 region has 13 residues. CDR3 residues: CASSLLRPQGYTF. The DNA for the CDR3 is TGTGCCAGCAGTTTGCTTCGTCCTCAAGGCTACACCTTC.

This chain joins TRBV7-6 and TRBJ2-7; D remains ambiguous. Per germline, CDR1 SGHVS and CDR2 FNYEAQ. The V end was cut by 1 base, the J end by 6 bases, with 7 bases between. The CDR3 is 12 amino acids. The CDR3 DNA follows: TGTGCCAGCAGCTTAGAGGGTTCCGAGCAGTACTTC. This sequence encodes CASSLEGSEQYF. Full variable domain (rest looked up from reference TRBV7-6 and TRBJ2-7): GAGVSQSPRYKVTKRGQDVALRCDPISGHVSLYWYRQALGQGPEFLTYFNYEAQQDKSGLPNDRFSAERPEGSISTLTIQRTEQRDSAMYRCASSLEGSEQYFGPGTRLTVT.

This clone has just a few counts. The chain recombines TRBV11-2 with TRBJ2-1; 10 bases match TRBD2. Germline assignment: CDR1 SGHAT and CDR2 FQNNGV. With 7 bases clipped from V and 1 base from J, the junction kept 7 bases outside the gene matches. This CDR3 is built from 16 residues. CDR3 nucleotides: TGTGCCAGCATCTCTAGCGGGAGTGGGTCCTACAATGAGCAGTTCTTC. The encoded protein is CASISSGSGSYNEQFF. Together with reference TRBV11-2 and TRBJ2-1, the CDR3 gives the full variable domain: EAGVAQSPRYKIIEKRQSVAFWCNPISGHATLYWYQQILGQGPKLLIQFQNNGVVDDSQLPKDRFSAERLKGVDSTLKIQPAKLEDSAVYLCASISSGSGSYNEQFFGPGTRLTVL.

The chain employs TRBV30 and TRBJ1-1, with TRBD1 as a possible D gene (6 bases). V was trimmed by 7 bases and J by 4 bases, leaving 16 bases between them. CDR1 and CDR2 (germline): GTSNPN, SVGIG (reference sequence). This CDR3 spans 13 amino acids. CDR3 sequence reads: CASNVRGGTEAFF. The CDR3, as DNA: TGTGCCTCCAATGTCAGGGGAGGCACTGAAGCTTTCTTT.

The chain employs TRBV7-9 and TRBJ2-1; D may be TRBD1 (5 bases). CDR3 length: 16 residues. The V and J ends lost 5 bases and 0 bases respectively, with 14 bases between them. The V gene's germline CDR1 is SEHNR and CDR2 FQNEAQ (reference sequence). CDR3 loop: CASSQLQVSSYNEQFF. Written as DNA, the CDR3 is TGTGCCAGCAGCCAGTTACAGGTGAGCTCCTACAATGAGCAGTTCTTC.

The chain couples TRBV11-2 to TRBJ2-6; the D gene is possibly TRBD1 (5 bases). This CDR3 region has 16 residues. Trimming shortened V by 5 bases and J by 1 base, and 12 bases separated the two germline ends. Germline values: CDR1 SGHAT, CDR2 FQNNGV. The CDR3 is CASSRTTGSGANVLTF. The DNA of the CDR3 is TGTGCCAGCAGCCGAACTACAGGATCTGGGGCCAACGTCCTGACTTTC.

Only a few counts were recorded for this clone. This chain connects TRBV5-1 to TRBJ2-2, with unresolved D. V was clipped by 0 bases and J by 4 bases, with 10 bases between them. Per the germline V gene, CDR1 is SGHRS and CDR2 is YFSETQ. This CDR3 comprises 15 residues. For the CDR3, the DNA is TGCGCCAGCAGCTTGGGCACTATCACCACCGGGGAGCTGTTTTTT. Translated, it gives CASSLGTITTGELFF.

This clone has just a few counts. This sequence joins TRBV9 and TRBJ2-1; 11 positions agree with TRBD1. This CDR3 region has 16 residues. Germline-derived CDR1 and CDR2 are SGDLS and YYNGEE. Germline trimming cut 1 base from V and 7 bases from J; bases unmatched to any gene: 7. The chain's CDR3 is CASSVLAGTGGNEQFF. The CDR3 DNA follows: TGTGCCAGCAGCGTATTAGCCGGGACAGGGGGGAATGAGCAGTTCTTC. The full variable domain, rest sourced from reference TRBV9 and TRBJ2-1, is DSGVTQTPKHLITATGQRVTLRCSPRSGDLSVYWYQQSLDQGLQFLIQYYNGEERAKGNILERFSAQQFPDLHSELNLSSLELGDSALYFCASSVLAGTGGNEQFFGPGTRLTVL.

The genes are TRBV11-3 and TRBJ2-7; D unresolved. The V end lost 5 bases, the J end lost 3 bases, and 11 bases lay between the germline ends. The CDR3 runs to 13 residues. Per germline, CDR1 SGHNT and CDR2 YENEEA. The CDR3 DNA reads as TGTGCCAGCAGCAACCCTCCAGGCTACGAGCAGTACTTC. Translating it yields CASSNPPGYEQYF.

The chain carries TRBV5-5 and TRBJ2-7; 15 bases fit TRBD2. The V gene's germline CDR1 is SGHKS and CDR2 YYEKEE (reference sequence). This CDR3 has 17 residues. Trimming removed 2 bases from V and 4 bases from J; junction bases left unmatched: 7. The CDR3 DNA sequence: TGTGCCAGCAGCTTCGGACTAGCGGGAGGGAATTTATACGAGCAGTACTTC. Protein: CASSFGLAGGNLYEQYF. The variable domain in full, with the rest retrieved from reference TRBV5-5 and TRBJ2-7, is DAGVTQSPTHLIKTRGQQVTLRCSPISGHKSVSWYQQVLGQGPQFIFQYYEKEERGRGNFPDRFSARQFPNYSSELNVNALLLGDSALYLCASSFGLAGGNLYEQYFGPGTRLTVT.

A word on this clone: This sample also contains other DNA sequences that code for the same CDR3. The rearrangement uses TRBV9 and TRBJ2-7; 7 bases align to TRBD1. The germline CDR1 and CDR2 sequences are SGDLS and YYNGEE. The CDR3 is 14 residues long. J gave up 3 bases and V 3 bases, and 6 bases lay outside the gene matches. This chain's CDR3 is CASSGTGASYEQYF. The CDR3 DNA sequence: TGTGCCAGCAGCGGAACAGGGGCCAGCTACGAGCAGTACTTC.

The chain carries TRBV7-9 and TRBJ2-1; no clear D. CDR1 is SEHNR, CDR2 FQNEAQ, per germline (reference sequence). The CDR3 loop spans 15 amino acids. V lost 5 bases and J lost 0, with 11 bases in between. CDR3 nucleotide sequence: TGTGCCAGCAGCCCGTCGGCTAGCTCCTACAATGAGCAGTTCTTC. Protein product: CASSPSASSYNEQFF.